The following is a T cell receptor (beta chain) sequence with its context. Its antigen is unidentified. This sample also contains other DNA sequences that code for the same CDR3. This specimen comes from a study of shared clonotypes between healthy human individuals. Regarding the study as a whole: The generation probabilities recorded for non-shared clonotypes fell below those of clonotypes shared by all four donors. Larger estimated richness was generally recorded for naive subsets relative to memory subsets.

Nashville, Tennessee was home to all donors, who were Caucasian adults. Produced via immunoSEQ multiplex PCR; TCRdb's table is partial and in-frame only. The table shows approximately 940,000 clones, with approximately 76% occurring only once. V was pared by 3 bases and J by 0 bases, with 2 bases between. Germline values: CDR1 KGHSH, CDR2 LQKENI. The CDR3 is 12 residues long. The sequenced sample was memory CD4+ T cells sorted from blood. Subset: CD45RA-negative fraction. This chain links TRBV18 with TRBJ1-1; D unclear. This sequence was found in a man younger than 35 in good health. CDR3 residues: CASSPLNTEAFF. The CDR3 coding sequence is TGTGCCAGCTCACCTCTGAACACTGAAGCTTTCTTT. The entire variable domain, with the rest obtained from reference TRBV18 and TRBJ1-1, is as follows: NAGVMQNPRHLVRRRGQEARLRCSPMKGHSHVYWYRQLPEEGLKFMVYLQKENIIDESGMPKERFSAEFPKEGPSILRIQQVVRGDSAAYFCASSPLNTEAFFGQGTRLTVV.